These T cell receptor beta chains were read from a single sample in a study of identical twins. TCRdb passed the 5' RACE reads through MiXCR, listing each CDR3 protein once. The sample holds about 660,000 distinct CDR3 sequences; 8.6% are singletons and the top ten take 0.98%. These data also featured in a second study, about yellow fever vaccine responses in identical twins.

The material sequenced was PBMCs. The receptors stem from a woman under 30 in good health. CDR3s include the opening cysteine and the closing phenylalanine or tryptophan. The D gene is left open where the match is weak. Expanded clones get a size class; other rows say once, few or many, or leave the size out.

V | size | D | CDR3
TRBV7-9 | many | NA | CASSQTGTSGNTIYF
TRBV12-3/TRBV12-4 | many | TRBD2 | CASSSLAGGAAEQFF
TRBV5-1 | NA | TRBD1 | CASSTFQGADYNEQFF
TRBV7-9 | few | NA | CASSLVQRAFF
TRBV15 | few | NA | CATSIPGRRGNTGELFF
TRBV20-1 | few | NA | CSAADVLGSFGTDTQYF
TRBV2 | many | NA | CARYLSGAGDTQYF
TRBV19 | few | NA | CASRSIRGQDTEAFF
TRBV2 | NA | TRBD1 | CASRRTGGNEQYF
TRBV7-2 | many | TRBD2 | CASSLRRGGTDTQYF
TRBV12-3/TRBV12-4 | many | TRBD2 | CASSLPLSGSWGNEQFF
TRBV28 | NA | NA | CASSLGFPGEFTF
TRBV10-1 | few | TRBD2 | CASSYLLAGSYNEQFF
TRBV7-3 | few | NA | CASSRKNTGELFF
TRBV29-1 | few | NA | CSVTNTGSTEAFF
TRBV4-2 | many | TRBD1 | CASSQGGTGGIYGYTF
TRBV5-1 | NA | TRBD1 | CASSLGTGPGEKLFF
TRBV6-1 | few | TRBD2 | CASSPGGSFRETQYF
TRBV20-1 | few | NA | CSARGQALAKNIQYF
TRBV14 | NA | NA | CASSQVPAGNTGELFF
TRBV27 | few | TRBD2 | CASSFKGRTSGYNEQFF
TRBV6-2/TRBV6-3 | NA | NA | CASSYGERRLFNEQFF
TRBV5-1 | many | NA | CASSSQQGSEQYF
TRBV2 | few | TRBD2 | CASRVPSGGVNEQFF
TRBV12-3/TRBV12-4 | many | NA | CASSLGRVMGEQYF
TRBV10-3 | NA | TRBD2 | CAISVSPGGDEQFF
TRBV7-3 | NA | NA | CASSLHPTGELFF
TRBV7-9 | NA | NA | CASSLENDRGYTF
TRBV27 | few | TRBD1 | CASTFLTGGFGTDTQYF
TRBV28 | many | NA | CASSALGGIAEAFF
TRBV27 | NA | TRBD2 | CGLAGKQETQYF
TRBV5-1 | NA | NA | CASSKGASGETQYF
TRBV6-2/TRBV6-3 | NA | NA | CASSYNPNYGYTF
TRBV12-3/TRBV12-4 | many | TRBD2 | CASSLGLAGAGEQFF
TRBV27 | NA | TRBD1 | CASSPWTGAKDEQYF
TRBV12-3/TRBV12-4 | many | TRBD1 | CASSSQGALTAGELFF
TRBV28 | NA | TRBD2 | CASSFKREGPGETQYF
TRBV4-3 | many | NA | CASSQDLGLYSNQPQHF
TRBV5-1 | NA | NA | CASSLVSLNTGELFF
TRBV20-1 | few | NA | CSARLPGVETQYF
TRBV5-1 | many | TRBD1 | CASSDGQGVYNEQFF
TRBV4-2 | NA | TRBD2 | CASSQDQTAGTYEQYF
TRBV7-2 | NA | TRBD2 | CASSLAGLAGVTDTQYF
TRBV28 | NA | TRBD2 | CASGAGGLGEQYF
TRBV28 | many | NA | CASSTSPYEQYF
TRBV12-3/TRBV12-4 | many | TRBD2 | CASSFIGLASTDTQYF
TRBV15 | NA | NA | CATSRGDLTEKLFF
TRBV7-3 | NA | TRBD2 | CASSLRGNTDTQYF
TRBV6-5 | NA | TRBD1 | CASSYGQGNSGANVLTF
TRBV12-3/TRBV12-4 | many | TRBD2 | CASSLQRGGSEQFF
TRBV25-1 | NA | NA | CASSAGEYNEQFF
TRBV4-2 | once | TRBD1 | CASSQETGGAGELFF
TRBV11-2 | few | NA | CASSPGTSLSYEQYF